This T cell receptor beta chain is drawn from a study of blood T cell repertoires in COVID-19. Overall study: Sites in the United States, Italy and Spain provided acute and convalescent COVID-19 samples. From T cells, B-cell-depleted T cells, or PBMCs came the material, which was cDNA or gDNA.

The CDR3 has 15 amino acids. Germline lookup yields CDR1 MNHEY and CDR2 SVGAGI. V dropped 7 bases and J dropped 7; count of bases not matched to a gene: 10. In the study's own analysis: Reference gene primers were amplified, and this amplification served to estimate nucleated cell counts. Libraries were prepared by immunoSEQ multiplex PCR; TCRdb keeps only in-frame clonotypes and omits some of them. V and J calls and clone size come straight from that table; D and trimming were deduced from the DNA. The table shows 250,000 to 300,000 clones, with 81% occurring only once. This receptor was obtained from an older woman with active or convalescent COVID-19. J is TRBJ2-5 and V is TRBV6-5; 12 bases fit TRBD2. The sequenced sample was peripheral blood. CDR3 protein: CASKQTSGGLGTQYF. The CDR3 coding sequence is TGTGCCAGCAAACAGACTAGCGGGGGCTTGGGGACCCAGTACTTC.